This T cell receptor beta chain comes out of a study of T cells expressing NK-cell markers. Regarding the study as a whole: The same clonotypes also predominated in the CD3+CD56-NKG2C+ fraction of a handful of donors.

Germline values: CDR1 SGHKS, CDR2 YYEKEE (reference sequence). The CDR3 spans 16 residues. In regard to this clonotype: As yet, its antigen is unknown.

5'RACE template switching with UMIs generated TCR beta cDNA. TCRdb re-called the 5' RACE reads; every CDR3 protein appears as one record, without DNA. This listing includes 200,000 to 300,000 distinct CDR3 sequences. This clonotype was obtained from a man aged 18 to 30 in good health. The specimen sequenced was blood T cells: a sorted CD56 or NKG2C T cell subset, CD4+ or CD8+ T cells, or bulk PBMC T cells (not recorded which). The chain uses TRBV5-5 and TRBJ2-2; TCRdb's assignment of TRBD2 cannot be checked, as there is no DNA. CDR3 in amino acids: CASSLLASGSTGELFF.